This T cell receptor (beta chain) is from a study of blood T cell repertoires in COVID-19. Study-wide context: From the United States, Italy and Spain came samples of acute and convalescent COVID-19. T cells, B-cell-depleted T cells, or PBMCs provided the cDNA or gDNA that served as material.

The V and J ends lost 4 bases and 6 bases respectively, with 10 bases between them. This CDR3 has 12 residues. Germline lookup yields CDR1 SGHTA and CDR2 FQGNSA. Authors' processing steps: Nucleated cell counts were estimated from reference gene primer amplification. Produced via immunoSEQ multiplex PCR; TCRdb's table is partial and in-frame only. V and J calls and clone size are copied from that table; D and trimming were computed from the DNA. The sample carries roughly 160,000 clones, about four fifths recorded once. The clonotype originates from a woman of 80 years or more with active or convalescent COVID-19. This chain uses TRBV7-2 with TRBJ2-7; tentative D call: TRBD2 (6 bases). Sequencing was carried out using peripheral blood. The CDR3 sequence is CASSSQLAEQYF. DNA of the CDR3: TGTGCCAGCAGCTCTCAACTAGCCGAGCAGTACTTC. Based on the CDR3 plus reference TRBV7-2 and TRBJ2-7, the full variable domain is GAGVSQSPSNKVTEKGKDVELRCDPISGHTALYWYRQSLGQGLEFLIYFQGNSAPDKSGLPSDRFSAERTGGSVSTLTIQRTQQEDSAVYLCASSSQLAEQYFGPGTRLTVT.